This entry lists 29 T cell receptor beta chains sequenced from one sample in a study of OX40 agonist ivuxolimab in advanced cancers. TCRdb's copy holds only in-frame clones and misses some; the assay was immunoSEQ multiplex PCR. The profile shows around 18,000 clones, 65% to 90% of them singletons. The input for sequencing was CD4+ or CD8+ T cells sorted from blood, taken in a trial of the OX40 agonist ivuxolimab. These receptors were obtained from an adult with an advanced solid tumor such as melanoma, head and neck, liver or kidney cancer.

The rearrangement links TRBV5-1 to TRBJ2-7, with D possibly being TRBD1 or TRBD2 (6 bases each). V gave up 4 bases and J gave up 4 bases, with 15 bases separating them. CDR3 size: 14 residues. From germline, CDR1 is SGHRS and CDR2 YFSETQ. CDR3 sequence reads: CASSVGGLGYEQYF. CDR3 DNA: TGCGCCAGCAGCGTGGGGGGCTTAGGATACGAGCAGTACTTC.

This clone has a handful of counts. V and J are TRBV6-1 and TRBJ2-2, with TRBD1 identical over 9 bases. V dropped 6 bases and J dropped 4; count of bases not matched to a gene: 6. CDR1 MNHNS and CDR2 SASEGT come from the germline V gene. The CDR3 runs 15 residues. CDR3 protein: CASSRQGEVTGELFF. The CDR3 DNA sequence: TGTGCCAGCAGCAGACAGGGGGAGGTCACCGGGGAGCTGTTTTTT.

The chain couples TRBV28 to TRBJ1-1; D may be TRBD1 (6 bases). The CDR3 length is 14 residues. Germline CDR1 and CDR2: MDHEN and SYDVKM. Trimming pared 7 bases from V and 3 bases from J, leaving 15 bases between. CDR3 DNA sequence: TGTGCCAGCACCTGGGGAGGGGGATACACTGAAGCTTTCTTT. Protein product: CASTWGGGYTEAFF.

The rearrangement uses TRBV11-2 and TRBJ1-2, with D uncertain. V was clipped by 0 bases and J by 8 bases, with 13 bases between them. The germline gives CDR1 SGHAT, CDR2 FQNNGV. The CDR3 contains 14 residues. CDR3 bases: TGTGCCAGCAGCTTAGATTCCCGGTTCGGAGGCTACACCTTC. Translating gives CASSLDSRFGGYTF. Together with reference TRBV11-2 and TRBJ1-2, the CDR3 gives the full variable domain: EAGVAQSPRYKIIEKRQSVAFWCNPISGHATLYWYQQILGQGPKLLIQFQNNGVVDDSQLPKDRFSAERLKGVDSTLKIQPAKLEDSAVYLCASSLDSRFGGYTFGSGTRLTVV.

J is TRBJ1-4 and V is TRBV6-1, with a tentative D call TRBD1 (6 bases). Trimming removed 4 bases from V and 8 bases from J, with 11 bases in between. The germline V gene has CDR1 MNHNS and CDR2 SASEGT. The CDR3 covers 13 residues. CDR3 loop: CASSVRGGEKLFF. Written as DNA, the CDR3 is TGTGCCAGCAGTGTCAGGGGTGGAGAAAAACTGTTTTTT.

This rearrangement joins TRBV27 to TRBJ2-5; D not resolved. The ends were cut back, 5 bases at V and 1 base at J, with 8 bases in the middle. This CDR3 is built from 13 residues. From germline, CDR1 is MNHEY and CDR2 SMNVEV (reference sequence). This chain's CDR3 is CASSIRSQETQYF. CDR3 nucleotide sequence: TGTGCCAGCAGTATCCGATCCCAAGAGACCCAGTACTTC.

Comments on this clone: Its ends do not fully match the called genes, so a read error is possible. The rearrangement uses TRBV5-1 and TRBJ1-3; possible D gene TRBD1, 5 bases. Germline CDR1 and CDR2: SGHRS and YFSETQ. The CDR3 has 14 amino acids. The CDR3 sequence is CASSVGPGGNTIYF. CDR3 bases: TGTGCCAGCAGCGTGGGACCTGGGGGAAACACCATATATTTT.

The V gene is TRBV19, the J gene TRBJ1-1, with D possibly TRBD1 on 6 matching bases. Germline lookup yields CDR1 LNHDA and CDR2 SQIVND (reference sequence). The CDR3 consists of 16 residues. V gave up 5 bases and J gave up 2 bases, with 18 bases separating them. CDR3 in DNA: TGTGCCAGTAGTGCAAATCACGGACAGATAAACACTGAAGCTTTCTTT. It yields the protein CASSANHGQINTEAFF.

This chain joins TRBV10-3 and TRBJ1-6, with D uncertain. This CDR3 comprises 13 residues. V was shortened by 6 bases and J by 10 bases, with 13 bases between the two germline ends. Germline V gene lookup returns CDR1 ENHRY and CDR2 SYGVKD. The CDR3, as DNA: TGTGCCATCAGATATGACCAGAGATCACCCCTCCACTTT. Translation gives CAIRYDQRSPLHF.

This clone came up a few times. The rearrangement uses TRBV7-2 and TRBJ1-5; 8 bases are a match to TRBD1. Germline CDR1 is SGHTA and CDR2 is FQGNSA. V shed 3 bases and J 0 bases; nucleotides not matched to a gene: 10. CDR3 size: 18 residues. CDR3 protein: CASSFGQGVSGSNQPQHF. CDR3 nucleotide sequence: TGTGCCAGCAGCTTCGGACAGGGAGTGTCCGGTAGCAATCAGCCCCAGCATTTT.

V is TRBV28 and J is TRBJ2-7; TRBD2 aligns across 7 bases. Trimming took 11 bases from V and 7 from J; bases not matched to a gene: 5. The CDR3 consists of 10 residues. CDR1 is MDHEN and CDR2 is SYDVKM in the germline V gene. CDR3 DNA sequence: TGTGCCCGAACAGCGGGAGAGCAGTACTTC. Encoded protein: CARTAGEQYF.

The rearrangement joins TRBV27 to TRBJ1-6; 7 positions agree with TRBD1. Germline CDR1 reads MNHEY; CDR2 reads SMNVEV (reference sequence). V lost 2 bases, J lost 4 bases, and 8 bases stayed unmatched. CDR3 length: 17 residues. As DNA, the CDR3 is TGTGCCAGCAGTTTAAGGGGGCGGGACGGGTATAATTCACCCCTCCACTTT. It translates to CASSLRGRDGYNSPLHF.

The chain uses TRBV7-6 and TRBJ2-1; TRBD1 is a possible D gene (6 bases). CDR1 SGHVS and CDR2 FNYEAQ come from the germline V gene. The CDR3 extends over 17 amino acids. Deletions cut 3 bases from V and 7 bases from J, with 22 bases between. The CDR3 region is CASSFSITRGLRNEQFF. The CDR3 DNA reads TGTGCCAGCAGCTTCTCAATAACCAGGGGTCTGAGGAATGAGCAGTTCTTC.

CDR3 sequence reads: CASSLGFEETQYF. The DNA of the CDR3 is TGTGCCAGCAGCTTAGGGTTTGAGGAGACCCAGTACTTC. The V and J genes are TRBV11-2 and TRBJ2-5; D ambiguous. Germline loops: CDR1 SGHAT, CDR2 FQNNGV. Trimming stripped 1 base from V and 5 bases from J, with 8 bases between. The CDR3 loop spans 13 amino acids. Full variable domain (missing parts from reference TRBV11-2 and TRBJ2-5): EAGVAQSPRYKIIEKRQSVAFWCNPISGHATLYWYQQILGQGPKLLIQFQNNGVVDDSQLPKDRFSAERLKGVDSTLKIQPAKLEDSAVYLCASSLGFEETQYFGPGTRLLVL.

The V call is TRBV19, the J call TRBJ1-1, with D perhaps TRBD1 (5 bases). The CDR3 contains 14 residues. The germline gives CDR1 LNHDA, CDR2 SQIVND (reference sequence). Trimming took off 3 bases at V and 1 base at J, with 9 bases between the two ends. CDR3: CASSINRRNTEAFF. The CDR3 DNA follows: TGTGCCAGTAGTATTAACAGGAGGAACACTGAAGCTTTCTTT.

The chain recombines TRBV28 with TRBJ1-4, with 7 bases that match TRBD1. V gave up 6 bases and J gave up 7 bases; unmatched junction bases: 8. Looked up from germline, CDR1 is MDHEN and CDR2 is SYDVKM. CDR3 size: 14 residues. The chain's CDR3 is CASRATGAGEKLFF. The CDR3 DNA sequence: TGTGCCAGCAGAGCTACAGGGGCCGGTGAAAAACTGTTTTTT. Supplemented by reference TRBV28 and TRBJ1-4, the full variable domain reads DVKVTQSSRYLVKRTGEKVFLECVQDMDHENMFWYRQDPGLGLRLIYFSYDVKMKEKGDIPEGYSVSREKKERFSLILESASTNQTSMYLCASRATGAGEKLFFGSGTQLSVL.

The V gene is TRBV6-5, the J gene TRBJ2-5; either TRBD1 or TRBD2 may fit D (6 bases each). V was pared by 6 bases and J by 5 bases, with 19 bases between. Germline V gene data show CDR1 as MNHEY and CDR2 as SVGAGI. The CDR3 extends over 15 amino acids. Written as DNA, the CDR3 is TGTGCCAGCAGCTTAGGTTGGGGGGCCAGGGAGACCCAGTACTTC. Its protein product is CASSLGWGARETQYF.

This clone was detected only once. The gene calls are TRBV5-6 and TRBJ1-6, with D hard to call. V lost 4 bases, J lost 8 bases, and 13 bases lay in between. Germline V lookup: CDR1 SGHDT, CDR2 YYEEEE. This CDR3 is 14 amino acids long. CDR3 protein: CASSQERSDSPLHF. In nucleotides, the CDR3 is TGTGCCAGCAGCCAAGAGAGATCTGATTCACCCCTCCACTTT.

This clone was seen a single time. The chain carries TRBV11-3 and TRBJ2-1, with D perhaps TRBD2 (7 bases). Deletions cut 5 bases from V and 12 bases from J, with 14 bases between. CDR3 length: 12 amino acids. Germline CDR1 reads SGHNT; CDR2 reads YENEEA. CDR3 loop: CASSRGGARQFF. In DNA form, the CDR3 reads TGTGCCAGCAGCCGTGGGGGGGCGAGGCAGTTCTTC. The full variable domain, in which reference TRBV11-3 and TRBJ2-1 provide the parts outside the CDR3, is EAGVVQSPRYKIIEKKQPVAFWCNPISGHNTLYWYLQNLGQGPELLIRYENEEAVDDSQLPKDRFSAERLKGVDSTLKIQPAELGDSAVYLCASSRGGARQFFGPGTRLTVL.

In this sample, this clone turned up once. The DNA of the CDR3 is TGTGCCAGCAGCTTAGTAGGGTATGGGGAGCTGTTTTTT. Residues: CASSLVGYGELFF. V and J are TRBV5-4 and TRBJ2-2, with D unresolved. Per the germline V gene, CDR1 is SGHNT and CDR2 is YYREEE (reference sequence). Trimming took 2 bases from V and 8 from J, leaving 10 bases between them. CDR3 size: 13 residues.

This sequence joins TRBV5-5 and TRBJ2-1; 9 positions agree with TRBD1. The CDR3 loop spans 14 amino acids. Germline V gene data show CDR1 as SGHKS and CDR2 as YYEKEE (reference sequence). V gave up 4 bases and J gave up 7 bases; unmatched junction bases: 6. This CDR3 reads CASSLGTGHNEQFF. The CDR3 DNA reads as TGTGCCAGCAGCCTCGGGACAGGGCATAATGAGCAGTTCTTC. Full variable domain (outside the CDR3, taken from reference TRBV5-5 and TRBJ2-1): DAGVTQSPTHLIKTRGQQVTLRCSPISGHKSVSWYQQVLGQGPQFIFQYYEKEERGRGNFPDRFSARQFPNYSSELNVNALLLGDSALYLCASSLGTGHNEQFFGPGTRLTVL.

As regards this clone: Other DNA sequences in this sample translate to the same CDR3. CDR3 sequence (DNA): TGTGCCAGCAGTCCCGCTAGCGGGAGTCTCAACGAGCAGTACTTC. This gives the protein CASSPASGSLNEQYF. This rearrangement joins TRBV7-6 to TRBJ2-7; the match to TRBD2 covers 10 bases. CDR1 and CDR2 from the germline V gene are SGHVS and FNYEAQ. J lost 5 bases, V lost 6 bases, and 10 bases had no gene match. CDR3 length equals 15 residues.

The chain employs TRBV19 and TRBJ2-6; D not certain. CDR1 and CDR2 (germline): LNHDA, SQIVND (reference sequence). The CDR3 consists of 14 residues. V lost 6 bases and J lost 0, with 6 bases in between. The DNA of the CDR3 is TGTGCCAGTAGGCATAGCTCTGGGGCCAACGTCCTGACTTTC. This sequence encodes CASRHSSGANVLTF.

The chain combines TRBV5-1 with TRBJ2-5; D is unclear. The V end was cut by 3 bases, the J end by 1 base, with 7 bases between. Per the germline V gene, CDR1 is SGHRS and CDR2 is YFSETQ. CDR3 size: 13 residues. The chain's CDR3 is CASSSQLQETQYF. DNA for the CDR3: TGCGCCAGCAGCTCACAGCTCCAAGAGACCCAGTACTTC.

This chain uses TRBV5-1 with TRBJ1-2; a possible D gene is TRBD1 (5 bases). Trimming removed 2 bases from V and 8 bases from J, with 13 bases in between. The CDR3 totals 13 residues. The germline V gene has CDR1 SGHRS and CDR2 YFSETQ. CDR3 nucleotide sequence: TGCGCCAGCAGCTTAAACGACCAGGGAGGCTACACCTTC. Amino acid sequence: CASSLNDQGGYTF.

V gene TRBV2 combines with J gene TRBJ2-6; 7 positions agree with TRBD2. The CDR3 covers 16 residues. The germline V gene encodes CDR1 SNHLY and CDR2 FYNNEI. The ends lost 5 bases at V and 1 base at J; junction bases unmatched: 5. CDR3 amino acids: CASSLWGGSGANVLTF. CDR3 nucleotide sequence: TGTGCCAGCAGTCTCTGGGGGGGGTCTGGGGCCAACGTCCTGACTTTC.

CDR3 DNA sequence: TGTGCCAGCAGCCTTTCCTCCGGCGGTGAGCAGTTCTTC. Translated, it gives CASSLSSGGEQFF. The genes are TRBV7-3 and TRBJ2-1, with D uncertain. Trimming cost V 5 bases and J 9 bases, with 14 bases left between them. The CDR3 contains 13 residues. Germline-derived CDR1 and CDR2 are SGHTA and FQGTGA.

The chain joins TRBV2 to TRBJ1-6; a weak D match, TRBD1 (6 bases). CDR1 and CDR2 from the germline V gene are SNHLY and FYNNEI. This CDR3 has 16 amino acids. The V end was cut by 6 bases, the J end by 9 bases, with 21 bases between. For the CDR3, the DNA is TGTGCCAGCAGCCCCCGGGCGGACAGTAGCCTTTCACCCCTCCACTTT. This gives the protein CASSPRADSSLSPLHF.

A word on this clone: A read error may account for a junction end that differs from germline. The chain recombines TRBV7-7 with TRBJ2-3; 14 bases line up with TRBD2. This CDR3 spans 16 amino acids. Germline V lookup: CDR1 SSHAT, CDR2 FNYEAQ (reference sequence). CDR3 in DNA: TGTGCTAGCAGCTTAGGACTAGCGGGGGGCCGCGATACGCAGTATTTT. It yields the protein CASSLGLAGGRDTQYF.